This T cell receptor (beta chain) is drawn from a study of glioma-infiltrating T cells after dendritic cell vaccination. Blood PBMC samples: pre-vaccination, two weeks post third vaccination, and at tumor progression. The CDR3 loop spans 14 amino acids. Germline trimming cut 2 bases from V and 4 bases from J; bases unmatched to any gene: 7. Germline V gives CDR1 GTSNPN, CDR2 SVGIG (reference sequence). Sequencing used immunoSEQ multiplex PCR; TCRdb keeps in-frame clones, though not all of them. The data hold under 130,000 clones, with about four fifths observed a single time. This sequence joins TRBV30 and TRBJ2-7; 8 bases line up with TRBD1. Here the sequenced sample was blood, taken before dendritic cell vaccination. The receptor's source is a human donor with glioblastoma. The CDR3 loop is CAWSLDRASYEQYF. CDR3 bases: TGTGCCTGGAGTCTGGACAGGGCGTCTTACGAGCAGTACTTC.